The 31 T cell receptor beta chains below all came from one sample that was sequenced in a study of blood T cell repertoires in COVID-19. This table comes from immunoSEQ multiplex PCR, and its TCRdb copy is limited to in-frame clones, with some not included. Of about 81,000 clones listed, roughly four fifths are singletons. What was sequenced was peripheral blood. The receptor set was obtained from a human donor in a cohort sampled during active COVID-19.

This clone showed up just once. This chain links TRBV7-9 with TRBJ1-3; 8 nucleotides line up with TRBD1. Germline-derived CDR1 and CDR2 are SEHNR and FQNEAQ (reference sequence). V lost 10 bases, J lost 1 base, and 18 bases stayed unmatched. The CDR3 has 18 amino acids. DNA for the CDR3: TGTGCCATCAAAGGTGGCAGGGGGCAAGTATTATCTGGAAACACCATATATTTT. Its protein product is CAIKGGRGQVLSGNTIYF.

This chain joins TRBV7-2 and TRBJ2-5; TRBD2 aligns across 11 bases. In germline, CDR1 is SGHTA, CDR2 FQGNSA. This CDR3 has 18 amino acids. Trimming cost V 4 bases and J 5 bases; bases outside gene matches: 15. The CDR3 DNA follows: TGTGCCAGCAGCTCCCGGGTAGCGGGGGGGCCGTTGGTTGAGACCCAGTACTTC. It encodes CASSSRVAGGPLVETQYF.

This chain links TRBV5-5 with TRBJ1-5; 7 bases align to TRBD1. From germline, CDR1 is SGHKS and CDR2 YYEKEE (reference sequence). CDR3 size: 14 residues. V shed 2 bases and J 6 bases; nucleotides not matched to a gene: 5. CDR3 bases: TGTGCCAGCAGCTTAACAGGGGAGAGTCAGCCCCAGCATTTT. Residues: CASSLTGESQPQHF.

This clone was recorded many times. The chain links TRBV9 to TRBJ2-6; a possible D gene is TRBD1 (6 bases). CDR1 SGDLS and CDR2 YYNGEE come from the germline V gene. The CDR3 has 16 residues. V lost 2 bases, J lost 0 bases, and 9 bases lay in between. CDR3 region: CASSVTGFSGANVLTF. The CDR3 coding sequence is TGTGCCAGCAGCGTGACAGGTTTCTCTGGGGCCAACGTCCTGACTTTC.

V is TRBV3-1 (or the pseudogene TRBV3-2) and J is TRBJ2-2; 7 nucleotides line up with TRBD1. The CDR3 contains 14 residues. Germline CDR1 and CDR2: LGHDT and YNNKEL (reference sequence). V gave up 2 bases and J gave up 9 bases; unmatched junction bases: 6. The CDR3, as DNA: TGTGCCAGCAGCCAATACACAGGGGCTCGGGAGCTGTTTTTT. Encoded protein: CASSQYTGARELFF.

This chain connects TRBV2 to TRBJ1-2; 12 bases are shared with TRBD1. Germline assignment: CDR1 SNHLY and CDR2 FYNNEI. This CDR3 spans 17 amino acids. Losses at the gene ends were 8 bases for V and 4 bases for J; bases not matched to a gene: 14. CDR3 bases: TGTGCCAGCGGCACCGGGACAGGGGGCGCCTCGGGCTATGGCTACACCTTC. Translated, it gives CASGTGTGGASGYGYTF.

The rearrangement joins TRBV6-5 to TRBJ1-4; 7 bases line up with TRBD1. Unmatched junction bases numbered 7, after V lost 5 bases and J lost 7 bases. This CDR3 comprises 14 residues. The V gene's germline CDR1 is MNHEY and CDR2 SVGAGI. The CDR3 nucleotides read TGTGCCAGCAGTCGCCAGGGGGAAGGTGAAAAACTGTTTTTT. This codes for CASSRQGEGEKLFF.

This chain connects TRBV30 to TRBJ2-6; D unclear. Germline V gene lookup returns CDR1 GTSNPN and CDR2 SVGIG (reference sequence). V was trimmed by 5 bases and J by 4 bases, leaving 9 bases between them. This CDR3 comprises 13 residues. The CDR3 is CAWSLSGANVLTF. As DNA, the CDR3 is TGTGCCTGGTCACTTTCCGGGGCCAACGTCCTGACTTTC. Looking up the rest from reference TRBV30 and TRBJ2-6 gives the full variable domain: SQTIHQWPATLVQPVGSPLSLECTVEGTSNPNLYWYRQAAGRGLQLLFYSVGIGQISSEVPQNLSASRPQDRQFILSSKKLLLSDSGFYLCAWSLSGANVLTFGAGSRLTVL.

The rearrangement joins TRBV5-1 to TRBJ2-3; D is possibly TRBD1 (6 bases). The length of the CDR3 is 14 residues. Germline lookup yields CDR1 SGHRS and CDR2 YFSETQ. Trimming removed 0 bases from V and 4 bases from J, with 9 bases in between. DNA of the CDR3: TGCGCCAGCAGCTTGGCGCCAGGGGCAGATACGCAGTATTTT. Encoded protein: CASSLAPGADTQYF.

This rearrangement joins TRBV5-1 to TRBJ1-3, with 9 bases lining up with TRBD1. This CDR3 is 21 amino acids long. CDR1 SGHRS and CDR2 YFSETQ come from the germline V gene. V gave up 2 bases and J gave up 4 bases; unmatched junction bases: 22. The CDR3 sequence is CASSLTDRTRDRDFGGNTIYF. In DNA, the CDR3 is TGCGCCAGCAGCTTAACTGATCGTACGCGGGACAGGGACTTCGGCGGAAACACCATATATTTT.

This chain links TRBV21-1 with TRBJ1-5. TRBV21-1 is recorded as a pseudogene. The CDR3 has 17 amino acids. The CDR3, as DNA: TGTGCCAGCAGCCTAAACGGGGGAGGATGGCGCAATCAGCCCCAGCATTTT. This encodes CASSLNGGGWRNQPQHF.

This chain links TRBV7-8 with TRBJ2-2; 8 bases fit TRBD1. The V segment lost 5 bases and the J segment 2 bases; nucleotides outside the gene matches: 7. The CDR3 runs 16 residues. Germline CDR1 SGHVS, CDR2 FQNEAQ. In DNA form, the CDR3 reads TGTGCCAGCAGCGTAGACAGGGGCGTAAACACCGGGGAGCTGTTTTTT. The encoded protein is CASSVDRGVNTGELFF.

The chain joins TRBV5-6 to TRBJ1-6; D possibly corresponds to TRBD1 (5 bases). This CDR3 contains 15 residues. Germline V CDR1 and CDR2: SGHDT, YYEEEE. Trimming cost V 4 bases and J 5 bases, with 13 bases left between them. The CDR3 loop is CASSLWTPNNSPLHF. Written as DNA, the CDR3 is TGTGCCAGCAGCCTGTGGACACCGAATAATTCACCCCTCCACTTT.

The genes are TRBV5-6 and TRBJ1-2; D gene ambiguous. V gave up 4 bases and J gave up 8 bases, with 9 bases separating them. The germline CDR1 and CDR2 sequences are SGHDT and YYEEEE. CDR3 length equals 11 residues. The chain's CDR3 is CASSRERGYTF. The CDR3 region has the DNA TGTGCCAGCAGCCGGGAGCGAGGCTACACCTTC.

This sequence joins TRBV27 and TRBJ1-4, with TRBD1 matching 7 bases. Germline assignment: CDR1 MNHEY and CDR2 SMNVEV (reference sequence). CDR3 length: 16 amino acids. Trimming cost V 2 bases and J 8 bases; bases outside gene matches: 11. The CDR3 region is CASSLTGVALGEKLFF. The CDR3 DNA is TGTGCCAGCAGTTTAACAGGGGTTGCTTTAGGCGAAAAACTGTTTTTT.

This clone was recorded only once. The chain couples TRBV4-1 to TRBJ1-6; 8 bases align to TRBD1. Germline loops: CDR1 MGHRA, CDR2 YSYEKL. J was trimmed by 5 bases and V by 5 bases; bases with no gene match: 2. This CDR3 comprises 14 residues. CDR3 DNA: TGCGCCAGCAGCTGGGGACAGGATAATTCACCCCTCCACTTT. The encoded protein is CASSWGQDNSPLHF.

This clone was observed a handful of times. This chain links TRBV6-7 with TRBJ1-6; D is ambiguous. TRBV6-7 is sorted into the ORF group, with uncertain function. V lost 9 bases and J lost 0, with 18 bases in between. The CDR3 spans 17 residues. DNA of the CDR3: TGTGCCAGTAAGGAAATACCGGGATGCTCCTATAATTCACCCCTCCACTTT. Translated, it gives CASKEIPGCSYNSPLHF.

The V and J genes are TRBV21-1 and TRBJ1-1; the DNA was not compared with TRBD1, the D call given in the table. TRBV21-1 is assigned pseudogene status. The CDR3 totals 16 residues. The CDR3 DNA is TGTGCCAGCAGCCCCGGGACAGCTCCGGTTTACACTGAAGCTTTCTTT. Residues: CASSPGTAPVYTEAFF.

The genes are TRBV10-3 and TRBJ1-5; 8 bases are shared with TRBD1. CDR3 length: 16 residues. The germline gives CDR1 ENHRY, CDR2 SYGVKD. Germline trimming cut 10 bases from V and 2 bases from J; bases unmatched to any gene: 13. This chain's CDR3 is CASCDRGIGGNQPQHF. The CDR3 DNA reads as TGTGCCAGCTGTGACAGGGGTATAGGGGGCAATCAGCCCCAGCATTTT.

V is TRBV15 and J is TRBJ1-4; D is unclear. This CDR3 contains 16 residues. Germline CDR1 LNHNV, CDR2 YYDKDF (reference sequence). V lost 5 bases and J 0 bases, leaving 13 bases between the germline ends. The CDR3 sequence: CATSSGDRATNEKLFF. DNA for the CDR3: TGTGCCACCAGCTCCGGGGATCGCGCAACTAATGAAAAACTGTTTTTT.

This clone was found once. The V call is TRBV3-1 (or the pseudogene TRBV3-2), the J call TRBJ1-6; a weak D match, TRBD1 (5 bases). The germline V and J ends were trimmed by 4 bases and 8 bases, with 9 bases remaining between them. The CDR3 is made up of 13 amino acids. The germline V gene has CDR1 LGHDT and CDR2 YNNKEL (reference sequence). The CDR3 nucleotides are TGTGCCAGCAGCCGGGGGGGTGATTCACCCCTCCACTTT. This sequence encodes CASSRGGDSPLHF.

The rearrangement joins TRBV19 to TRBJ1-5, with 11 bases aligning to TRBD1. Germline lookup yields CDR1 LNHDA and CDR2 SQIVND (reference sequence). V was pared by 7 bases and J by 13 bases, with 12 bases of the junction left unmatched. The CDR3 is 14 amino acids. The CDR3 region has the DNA TGTGCCAGTATTGGCCGGGACAGGGGGTTTTCGCAGCATTTT. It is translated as CASIGRDRGFSQHF.

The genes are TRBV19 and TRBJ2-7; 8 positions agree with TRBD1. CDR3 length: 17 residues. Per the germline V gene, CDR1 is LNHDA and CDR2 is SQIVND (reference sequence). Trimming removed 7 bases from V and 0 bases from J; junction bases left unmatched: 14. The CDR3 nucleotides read TGTGCCAGTAAATCGCACAGGGGGATCCCCAGCTCCTACGAGCAGTACTTC. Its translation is CASKSHRGIPSSYEQYF.

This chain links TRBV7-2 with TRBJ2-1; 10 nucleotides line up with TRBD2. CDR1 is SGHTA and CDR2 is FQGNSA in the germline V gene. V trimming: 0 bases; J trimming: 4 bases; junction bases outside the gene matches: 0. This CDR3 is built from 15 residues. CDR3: CASSLASGGYNEQFF. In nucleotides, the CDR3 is TGTGCCAGCAGCTTAGCTAGCGGGGGGTACAATGAGCAGTTCTTC.

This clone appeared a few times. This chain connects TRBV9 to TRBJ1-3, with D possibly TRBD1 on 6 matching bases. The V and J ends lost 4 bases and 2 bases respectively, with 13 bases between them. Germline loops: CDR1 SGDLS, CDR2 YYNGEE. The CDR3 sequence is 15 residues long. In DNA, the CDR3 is TGTGCCAGCAGCCTCCGACAGGCACCTGGAAACACCATATATTTT. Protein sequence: CASSLRQAPGNTIYF.

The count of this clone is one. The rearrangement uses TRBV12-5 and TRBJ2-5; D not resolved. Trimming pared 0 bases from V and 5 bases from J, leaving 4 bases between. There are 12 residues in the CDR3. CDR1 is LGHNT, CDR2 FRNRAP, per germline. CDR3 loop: CASGLVEETQYF. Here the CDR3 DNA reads TGTGCTAGTGGTTTGGTAGAGGAGACCCAGTACTTC.

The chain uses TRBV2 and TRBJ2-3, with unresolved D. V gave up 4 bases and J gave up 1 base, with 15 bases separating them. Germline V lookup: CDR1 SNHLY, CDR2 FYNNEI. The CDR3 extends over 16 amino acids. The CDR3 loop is CASSVSQLAGTDTQYF. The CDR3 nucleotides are TGTGCCAGCAGTGTAAGCCAGCTTGCGGGCACAGATACGCAGTATTTT.

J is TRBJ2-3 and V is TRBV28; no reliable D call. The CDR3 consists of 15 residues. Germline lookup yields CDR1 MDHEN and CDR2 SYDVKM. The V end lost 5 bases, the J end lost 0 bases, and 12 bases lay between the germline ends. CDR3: CASSDTTTSTDTQYF. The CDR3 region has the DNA TGTGCCAGCAGTGACACGACAACTAGCACAGATACGCAGTATTTT.

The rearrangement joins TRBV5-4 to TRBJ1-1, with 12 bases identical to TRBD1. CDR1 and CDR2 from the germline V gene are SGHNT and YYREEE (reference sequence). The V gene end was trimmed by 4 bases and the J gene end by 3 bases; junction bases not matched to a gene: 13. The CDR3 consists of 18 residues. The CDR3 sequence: CASSRDRGLGMGDTEAFF. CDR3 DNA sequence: TGTGCCAGCAGCCGGGACAGGGGGCTTGGAATGGGTGACACTGAAGCTTTCTTT.

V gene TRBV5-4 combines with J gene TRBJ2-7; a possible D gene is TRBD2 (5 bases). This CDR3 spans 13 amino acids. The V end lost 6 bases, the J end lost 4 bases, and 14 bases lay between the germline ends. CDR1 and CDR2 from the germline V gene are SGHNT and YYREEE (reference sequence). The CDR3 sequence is CASTNPPGYEQYF. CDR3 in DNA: TGTGCCAGCACCAACCCGCCGGGGTACGAGCAGTACTTC.

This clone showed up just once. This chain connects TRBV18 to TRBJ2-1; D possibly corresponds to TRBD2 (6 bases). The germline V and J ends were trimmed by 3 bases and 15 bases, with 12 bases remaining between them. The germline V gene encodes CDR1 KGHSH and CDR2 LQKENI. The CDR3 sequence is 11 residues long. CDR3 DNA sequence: TGTGCCAGCTCACCGCGGGAAACTCGGTTCTTC. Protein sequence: CASSPRETRFF.